Detailed here is one TCR beta chain. Germline values: CDR1 SNHLY, CDR2 FYNNEI. V was clipped by 3 bases and J by 1 base, with 10 bases between them. This CDR3 is 15 amino acids long. This specimen belongs to a study of patients and donors after allogeneic stem cell transplantation. Each CDR3 protein gets one entry after TCRdb re-called the RT-PCR reads with MiXCR. The sample consists of 200,000 to 250,000 distinct CDR3 sequences, around an eighth of them appearing once. The rearrangement joins TRBV2 to TRBJ1-5; D is ambiguous. The sequence derives from a human donor who was either an allogeneic HSCT recipient or a stem cell or donor lymphocyte infusion donor (not recorded which). It is not recorded whose cells these are; they may come from a transplant donor. Sequenced input: blood, either unsorted or a sorted T cell fraction (not recorded which). The CDR3 region is CASSDFRGSNQPQHF. DNA of the CDR3: TGTGCCAGCAGTGATTTTAGAGGGAGCAATCAGCCCCAGCATTTT.